This T cell receptor (beta chain) was sequenced for a study of T cell responses to AZD1222 COVID-19 vaccine. Profiled with immunoSEQ multiplex PCR; TCRdb holds only in-frame clones, not every one. This table has about 150,000 clones, 75% to 90% appearing once. About this clone: Its target is not known.

Overall study results and limits: The breadth and depth of Spike-specific TCRs increased once two AZD1222 doses had been given. Reportedly, nearly half the spike-specific TCRs target unmutated variant regions.

This clonotype was sampled from an adult in good health. The sample was peripheral blood, taken on day 0 of AZD1222 vaccination.

CDR3 coding DNA: TGTGCCAGCAGCTCCCGGCGGCGGGATGGCTACACCTTC. This gives the protein CASSSRRRDGYTF. The chain carries TRBV9 and TRBJ1-2, with D unclear. Trimming removed 4 bases at V and 6 bases at J, with 13 bases between. Germline V gene sequence: CDR1 SGDLS, CDR2 YYNGEE. This CDR3 contains 13 residues.